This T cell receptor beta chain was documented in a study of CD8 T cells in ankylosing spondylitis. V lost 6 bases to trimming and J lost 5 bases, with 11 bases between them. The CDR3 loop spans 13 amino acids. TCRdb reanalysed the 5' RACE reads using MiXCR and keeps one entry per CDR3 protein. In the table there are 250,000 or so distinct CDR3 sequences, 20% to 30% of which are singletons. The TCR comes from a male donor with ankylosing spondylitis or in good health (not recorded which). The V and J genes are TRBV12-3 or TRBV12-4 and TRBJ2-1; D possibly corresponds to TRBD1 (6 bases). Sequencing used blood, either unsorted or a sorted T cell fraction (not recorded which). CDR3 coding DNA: TGTGCCAGCAGCCTCGGACAGAACAATGAGCAGTTCTTC. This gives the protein CASSLGQNNEQFF.